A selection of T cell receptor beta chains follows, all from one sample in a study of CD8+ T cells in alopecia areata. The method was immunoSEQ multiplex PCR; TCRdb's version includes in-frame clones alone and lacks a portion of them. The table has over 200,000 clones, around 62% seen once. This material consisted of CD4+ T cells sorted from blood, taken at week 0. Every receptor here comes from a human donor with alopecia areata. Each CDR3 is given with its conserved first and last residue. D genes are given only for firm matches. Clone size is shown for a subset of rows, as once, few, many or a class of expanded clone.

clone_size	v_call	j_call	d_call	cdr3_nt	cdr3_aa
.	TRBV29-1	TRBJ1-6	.	TGCAGCGTCGACAGGAGCTCCTATAATTCACCCCTCCACTTT	CSVDRSSYNSPLHF
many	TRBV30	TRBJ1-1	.	TGTGCCTGGATCGCCAACATGAACACTGAAGCTTTCTTT	CAWIANMNTEAFF
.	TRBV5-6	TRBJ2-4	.	TGTGCCAGCAGCGGGGTTAGGGGCGCAAACATTCAGTACTTC	CASSGVRGANIQYF
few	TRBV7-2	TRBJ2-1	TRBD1	TGTGCCAGCAGCTCGGACAGGTACAATGAGCAGTTCTTC	CASSSDRYNEQFF
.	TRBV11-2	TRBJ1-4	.	TGTGCCAGCAGCTTCGAACGGGGGTTCAATGAAAAACTGTTTTTT	CASSFERGFNEKLFF
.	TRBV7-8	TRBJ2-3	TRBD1	TGTGCCAGCAGCCCACTACCTGCAGGGGGCGCAATTGCTAGCACAGATACGCAGTATTTT	CASSPLPAGGAIASTDTQYF
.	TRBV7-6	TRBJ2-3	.	TGTGCCAGCGCACAGAAGGGTTCGCAGTATTTT	CASAQKGSQYF
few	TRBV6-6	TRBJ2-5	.	TGTGCCAGCAGCCCCAGGGGAGGAGAGACCCAGTACTTC	CASSPRGGETQYF
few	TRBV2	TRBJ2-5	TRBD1	TGTGCCAGCAGGGACAGGGCTGCCCAGTACTTC	CASRDRAAQYF
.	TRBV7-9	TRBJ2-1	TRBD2	TGTGCCAGCAGCTTAGTTTTGCGGGAGAGGTACAATGAGCAGTTCTTC	CASSLVLRERYNEQFF
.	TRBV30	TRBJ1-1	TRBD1	TGTGCCTGGAGTACTCCCGGGACAGGGGGTTCTGAAGCTTTCTTT	CAWSTPGTGGSEAFF
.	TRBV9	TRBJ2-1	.	TGTGCCAGCAGCGTGGGTCCTACTGGCGGGAACCACGTCTACAATGAGCAGTTCTTC	CASSVGPTGGNHVYNEQFF
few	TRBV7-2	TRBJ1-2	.	TGTGCCAGCAGCTCCTCGGACAGTTTCTATGGCTACACCTTC	CASSSSDSFYGYTF
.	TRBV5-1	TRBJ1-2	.	TGCGCCAGCAGCTTGGACAGGGCACCCTATGGCTACACCTTC	CASSLDRAPYGYTF
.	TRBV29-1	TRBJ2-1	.	TGCAGCGGTGGCCCGGACGGGATCGAGCAGTTCTTC	CSGGPDGIEQFF
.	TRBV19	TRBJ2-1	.	TGTGCCAGTAGTATTGGTCAGGCGCCCGGTGAGCAGTTCTTC	CASSIGQAPGEQFF
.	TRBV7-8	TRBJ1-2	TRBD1	TGTGCCAGCAGCACGCCGGGACAGGGGAACTATGGCTACACCTTC	CASSTPGQGNYGYTF
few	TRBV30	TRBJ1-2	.	TGTGCCTGGAGTCAACAGACAAACTATGGCTACACCTTC	CAWSQQTNYGYTF
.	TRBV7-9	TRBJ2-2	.	TGTGCCAGCAGCTCCCCAGGGGACAGCGGGATGACCGGGGAGCTGTTTTTT	CASSSPGDSGMTGELFF
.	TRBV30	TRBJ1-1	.	TGTGCCTGGAGCGGTGGTAACAGGGTGCCTATGAACGCTTTCTTT	CAWSGGNRVPMNAFF
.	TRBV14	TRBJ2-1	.	TGTGCCAGCAGCCAAGTGGGGCTAGCGAACAATGAGCAGTTCTTC	CASSQVGLANNEQFF
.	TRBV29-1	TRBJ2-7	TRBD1	TGCAGCGTTGTACAGGGGGCCTCCTACGAGCAGTACTTC	CSVVQGASYEQYF
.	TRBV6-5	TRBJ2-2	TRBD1	TGTGCCAGCAGTCGGACAGGGGAAGCCGGGGAGCTGTTTTTT	CASSRTGEAGELFF
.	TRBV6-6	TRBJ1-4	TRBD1	TGTGCCAGCAGTCTCCGGGACAGGGCTGAAAAACTGTTTTTT	CASSLRDRAEKLFF
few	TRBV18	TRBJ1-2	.	TGTGCCAGCTCACCCGAGACAGGCTTGGGCTACACCTTC	CASSPETGLGYTF
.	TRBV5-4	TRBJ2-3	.	TGTGCCAGCAGCCAAGGAGGTTTTAGCACAGATACGCAGTATTTT	CASSQGGFSTDTQYF
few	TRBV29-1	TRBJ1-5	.	TGCAGCGTTGGTGGCGTGGATCAGCCCCAGCATTTT	CSVGGVDQPQHF
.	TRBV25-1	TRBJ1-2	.	TGTGCCAGCAGTGAGGCGGCTAACTATGGCTACACCTTC	CASSEAANYGYTF
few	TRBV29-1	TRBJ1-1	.	TGCAGCGTGACACTTGACACTGAAGCTTTCTTT	CSVTLDTEAFF
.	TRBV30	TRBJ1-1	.	TGTGCCTGGAGTGCCCTGACAGAGAACACTGAAGCTTTCTTT	CAWSALTENTEAFF
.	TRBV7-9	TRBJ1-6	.	TGTGCCAGCAGCGAGGCAGCCGATTCACCCCTCCACTTT	CASSEAADSPLHF
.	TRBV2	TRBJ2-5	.	TGTGCCAGCCTGTCCCAGGAGACCCAGTACTTC	CASLSQETQYF
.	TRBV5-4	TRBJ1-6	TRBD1	TGTGCCAGCAGCGCGGGGGACAGGCGTCAGAATTCACCCCTCCACTTT	CASSAGDRRQNSPLHF
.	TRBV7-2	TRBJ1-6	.	TGTGCCAGCAGCCCCTTGGTTATGGGAGCAAATTCACCCCTCCACTTT	CASSPLVMGANSPLHF
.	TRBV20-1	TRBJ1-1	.	TGCAGTGCTAGGTATGCTACTGAAGCTTTCTTT	CSARYATEAFF
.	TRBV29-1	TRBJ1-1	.	TGCAGCGTCGCCCTAGGGCACCGTCAAGGGGACACTGAAGCTTTCTTT	CSVALGHRQGDTEAFF
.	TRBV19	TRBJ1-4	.	TGTGCCAGTAGTACGACAGTAACTAATGAAAAACTGTTTTTT	CASSTTVTNEKLFF
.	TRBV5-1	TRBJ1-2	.	TGCGCCAGCAGCCCAGGACCGAACGAAATCTATGGCTACACCTTC	CASSPGPNEIYGYTF
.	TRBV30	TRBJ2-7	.	TGTGCCTGGAGCAGCTCGGGACCCTGGACCTACGAGCAGTACTTC	CAWSSSGPWTYEQYF
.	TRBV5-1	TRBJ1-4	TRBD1	TGCGCCAGCAGCGGGACAGGGGCCAGCAATGAAAAACTGTTTTTT	CASSGTGASNEKLFF
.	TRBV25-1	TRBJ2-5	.	TGTGCCAGCAGTGAATCGACCCCGCCGGCCCAGTACTTC	CASSESTPPAQYF
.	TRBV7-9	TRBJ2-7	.	TGTGCCAGCAGCTTAGTTACAGACGAGCAGTACTTC	CASSLVTDEQYF
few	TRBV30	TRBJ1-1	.	TGTGCCTGGAGTGTAAAAGGACGTACTGAAGCTTTCTTT	CAWSVKGRTEAFF
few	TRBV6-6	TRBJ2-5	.	TGTGCCAGCACGAAGCGAATCGGCGAGACCCAGTACTTC	CASTKRIGETQYF
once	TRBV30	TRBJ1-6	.	TGTGCCTGGAGGGTAGGGGACAATTCACCCCTCCACTTT	CAWRVGDNSPLHF
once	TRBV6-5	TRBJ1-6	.	TGTGCCAGCAGTTACGACAGTCGATCGACACCCCTCCACTTT	CASSYDSRSTPLHF